Each of the 6 T cell receptor beta chains below was sequenced from the same sample in a study of shared clonotypes between healthy human individuals. Sequencing used immunoSEQ multiplex PCR; TCRdb keeps in-frame clones, though not all of them. The repertoire consists of millions of clones, with roughly 96% occurring once and the leading ten covering 0.13%. Sequenced material: naive CD4+ T cells sorted from blood. Subset indicated: CD45RA+ positively selected. Source of these receptors: a young man in good health.

The chain links TRBV4-3 to TRBJ2-1, with D possibly TRBD2 on 5 matching bases. Trimming removed 3 bases from V and 3 bases from J, with 15 bases in between. Per the germline V gene, CDR1 is LGHNA and CDR2 is YSLEER. The CDR3 covers 16 residues. CDR3 sequence: CASSHFLLGDYNEQFF. DNA for the CDR3: TGCGCCAGCAGCCACTTCCTACTCGGGGACTACAATGAGCAGTTCTTC.

The V gene is TRBV14, the J gene TRBJ1-1; D gene ambiguous. Germline V gives CDR1 SGHDN, CDR2 FVKESK. The CDR3 is made up of 13 amino acids. V lost 0 bases and J 1 base, leaving 3 bases between the germline ends. CDR3 sequence reads: CASSQDWNTEAFF. CDR3 DNA: TGTGCCAGCAGCCAAGATTGGAACACTGAAGCTTTCTTT.

The CDR3: CASSWSQETQYF. DNA for the CDR3: TGTGCCAGCAGCTGGAGTCAAGAGACCCAGTACTTC. The J gene is TRBJ2-5, the V gene TRBV7-9; no definite D call. V lost 4 bases and J lost 2, with 5 bases in between. This CDR3 comprises 12 residues. From germline, CDR1 is SEHNR and CDR2 FQNEAQ (reference sequence). The complete variable domain, with remaining parts taken from reference TRBV7-9 and TRBJ2-5, reads DTGVSQNPRHKITKRGQNVTFRCDPISEHNRLYWYRQTLGQGPEFLTYFQNEAQLEKSRLLSDRFSAERPKGSFSTLEIQRTEQGDSAMYLCASSWSQETQYFGPGTRLLVL.

The chain couples TRBV28 to TRBJ1-2, with a weak D call TRBD1 (5 bases). V dropped 1 base and J dropped 2 bases, with 20 bases sitting between them. From germline, CDR1 is MDHEN and CDR2 SYDVKM. The CDR3 runs 18 residues. The CDR3 loop reads CASSLYVSGSRGNYGYTF. CDR3 DNA: TGTGCCAGCAGTTTATATGTTTCAGGGAGCCGGGGAAACTATGGCTACACCTTC.

This clone was detected only once. CDR3 residues: CASSYRLAATDTQYF. In nucleotides, the CDR3 is TGTGCCAGCAGTTACCGGCTAGCGGCCACAGATACGCAGTATTTT. The rearrangement joins TRBV6-5 to TRBJ2-3; 7 bases line up with TRBD2. The CDR3 has 15 residues. CDR1 MNHEY and CDR2 SVGAGI come from the germline V gene. The V and J ends lost 2 bases and 2 bases, in that order; junction bases with no gene match: 4.

There are a few counts of this clone. The rearrangement joins TRBV6-5 to TRBJ1-5; maybe TRBD1 (5 bases). The CDR3 has 13 residues. The ends were cut back, 5 bases at V and 5 bases at J, with 10 bases in the middle. CDR1 and CDR2 from the germline V gene are MNHEY and SVGAGI. For the CDR3, the DNA is TGTGCCAGCAGTCGGGACCTGGATCAGCCCCAGCATTTT. Translation gives CASSRDLDQPQHF.